This TCR beta chain was identified during a study of blood T cell repertoires in COVID-19. Background on the study: Collection of acute and convalescent COVID-19 samples took place in the United States, Italy and Spain. Nucleic acid was either cDNA or gDNA, and it came from T cells, B-cell-depleted T cells, or PBMCs.

In the original workflow: Quantification of nucleated cells was approximated via reference gene primer amplification. Profiled with immunoSEQ multiplex PCR; TCRdb holds only in-frame clones, not every one. From that table come the V and J calls and clone size; the DNA was used to work out D and trimming. The sample lists about 200,000 clones, around 83% occurring once. Per the germline V gene, CDR1 is LGHNA and CDR2 is YNFKEQ. Trimming removed 2 bases at V and 3 bases at J, with 14 bases between. The CDR3 contains 16 residues. This receptor was identified in a woman older than 75 with acute or convalescent COVID-19. The material sequenced was peripheral blood. This chain uses TRBV4-2 with TRBJ1-3, with a weak D call TRBD1 (6 bases). Written as DNA, the CDR3 is TGTGCCAGCAGCCAACCCCAGGGGCCGGTTGGAAACACCATATATTTT. Translation gives CASSQPQGPVGNTIYF.